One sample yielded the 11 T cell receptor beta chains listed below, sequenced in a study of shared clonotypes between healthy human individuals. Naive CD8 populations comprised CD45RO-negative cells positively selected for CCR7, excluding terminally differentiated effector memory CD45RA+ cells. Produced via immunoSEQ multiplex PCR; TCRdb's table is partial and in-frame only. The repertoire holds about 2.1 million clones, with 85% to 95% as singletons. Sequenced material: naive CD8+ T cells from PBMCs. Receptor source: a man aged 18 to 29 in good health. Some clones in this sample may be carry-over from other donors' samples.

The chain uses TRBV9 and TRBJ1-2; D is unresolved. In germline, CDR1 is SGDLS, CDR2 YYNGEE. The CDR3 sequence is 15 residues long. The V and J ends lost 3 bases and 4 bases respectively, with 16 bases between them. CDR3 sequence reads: CASSDNREISYGYTF. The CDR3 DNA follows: TGTGCCAGCAGCGACAATCGGGAGATTTCCTATGGCTACACCTTC.

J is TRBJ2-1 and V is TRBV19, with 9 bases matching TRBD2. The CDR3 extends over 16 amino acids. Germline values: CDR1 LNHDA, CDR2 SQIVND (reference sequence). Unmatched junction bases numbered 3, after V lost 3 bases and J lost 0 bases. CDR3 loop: CASSMTSGYSYNEQFF. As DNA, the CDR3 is TGTGCCAGTAGTATGACTAGCGGTTACTCCTACAATGAGCAGTTCTTC.

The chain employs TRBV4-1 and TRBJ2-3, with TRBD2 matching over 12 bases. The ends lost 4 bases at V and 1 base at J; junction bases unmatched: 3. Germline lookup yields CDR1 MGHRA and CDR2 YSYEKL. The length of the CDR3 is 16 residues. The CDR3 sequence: CASSLRLAGGTDTQYF. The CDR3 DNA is TGCGCCAGCAGCCTCCGACTAGCGGGGGGCACAGATACGCAGTATTTT.

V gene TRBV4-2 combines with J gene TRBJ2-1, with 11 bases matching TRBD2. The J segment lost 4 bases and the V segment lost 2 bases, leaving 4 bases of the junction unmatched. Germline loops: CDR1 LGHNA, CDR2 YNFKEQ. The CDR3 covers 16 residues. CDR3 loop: CASSQLAGGPYNEQFF. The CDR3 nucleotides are TGTGCCAGCAGCCAATTAGCGGGAGGGCCTTACAATGAGCAGTTCTTC.

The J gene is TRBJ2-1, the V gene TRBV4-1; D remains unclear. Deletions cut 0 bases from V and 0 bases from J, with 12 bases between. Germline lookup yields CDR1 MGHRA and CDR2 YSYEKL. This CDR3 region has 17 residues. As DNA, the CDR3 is TGCGCCAGCAGCCAAGAATCCCCGGTGAGCTCCTACAATGAGCAGTTCTTC. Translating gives CASSQESPVSSYNEQFF.

The CDR3 loop reads CASSLGTDSTEAFF. The CDR3 DNA reads TGTGCCAGCAGCCTTGGGACCGACTCTACTGAAGCTTTCTTT. The chain is built from TRBV9 and TRBJ1-1, with TRBD1 as a possible D gene (5 bases). The germline gives CDR1 SGDLS, CDR2 YYNGEE. Trimming removed 4 bases at V and 5 bases at J, with 15 bases between. CDR3 length: 14 amino acids.

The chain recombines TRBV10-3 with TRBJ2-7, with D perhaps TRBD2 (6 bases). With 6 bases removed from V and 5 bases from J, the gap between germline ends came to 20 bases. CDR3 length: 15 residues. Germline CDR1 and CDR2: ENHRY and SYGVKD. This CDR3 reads CAIRNSVRDSHEQYF. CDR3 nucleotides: TGTGCCATCAGAAACAGCGTGCGGGATAGCCACGAGCAGTACTTC.

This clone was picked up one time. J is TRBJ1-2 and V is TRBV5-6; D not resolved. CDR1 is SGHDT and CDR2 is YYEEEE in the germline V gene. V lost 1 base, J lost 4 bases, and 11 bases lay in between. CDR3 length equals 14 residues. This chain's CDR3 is CASSLWRVGYGYTF. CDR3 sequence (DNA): TGTGCCAGCAGCTTGTGGAGGGTCGGCTATGGCTACACCTTC.

CDR3 in amino acids: CASSPSPQGGEQFF. CDR3 nucleotides: TGTGCCAGCAGCCCAAGCCCCCAGGGCGGTGAGCAGTTCTTC. The chain is built from TRBV9 and TRBJ2-1; maybe TRBD1 (5 bases). The CDR3 is 14 residues long. Trimming stripped 4 bases from V and 9 bases from J, with 17 bases between. Germline CDR1 reads SGDLS; CDR2 reads YYNGEE.

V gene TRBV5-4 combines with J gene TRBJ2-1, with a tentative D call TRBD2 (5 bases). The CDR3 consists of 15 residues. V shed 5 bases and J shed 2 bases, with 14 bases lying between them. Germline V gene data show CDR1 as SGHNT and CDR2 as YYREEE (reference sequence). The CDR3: CASSPRTAPYNEQFF. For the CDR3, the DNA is TGTGCCAGCAGTCCCCGGACTGCCCCCTACAATGAGCAGTTCTTC.

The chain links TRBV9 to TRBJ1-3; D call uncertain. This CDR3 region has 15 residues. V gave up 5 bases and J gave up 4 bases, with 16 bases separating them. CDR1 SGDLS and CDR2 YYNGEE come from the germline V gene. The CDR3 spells CASSGSWGPGNTIYF. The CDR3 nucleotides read TGTGCCAGCAGTGGCTCATGGGGTCCCGGAAACACCATATATTTT.